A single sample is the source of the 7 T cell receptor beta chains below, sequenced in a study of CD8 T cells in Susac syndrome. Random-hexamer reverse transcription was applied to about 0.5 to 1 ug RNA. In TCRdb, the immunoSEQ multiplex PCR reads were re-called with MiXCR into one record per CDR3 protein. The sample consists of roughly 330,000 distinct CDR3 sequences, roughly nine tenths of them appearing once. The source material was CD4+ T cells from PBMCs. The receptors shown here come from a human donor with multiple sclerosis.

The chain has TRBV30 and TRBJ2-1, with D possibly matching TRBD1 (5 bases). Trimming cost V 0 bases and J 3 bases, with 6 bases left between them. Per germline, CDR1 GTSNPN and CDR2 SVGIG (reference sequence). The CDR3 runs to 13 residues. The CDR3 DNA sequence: TGTGCCTGGAGTGTAGGGGACTACAATGAGCAGTTCTTC. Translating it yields CAWSVGDYNEQFF. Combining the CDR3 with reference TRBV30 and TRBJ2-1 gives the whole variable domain SQTIHQWPATLVQPVGSPLSLECTVEGTSNPNLYWYRQAAGRGLQLLFYSVGIGQISSEVPQNLSASRPQDRQFILSSKKLLLSDSGFYLCAWSVGDYNEQFFGPGTRLTVL.

The CDR3 nucleotides are TGCAGCGCCGAGGGGGATCTGGCTGGAAACACCATATATTTT. Its translation is CSAEGDLAGNTIYF. The chain recombines TRBV29-1 with TRBJ1-3; weak D call: TRBD1 (6 bases). The length of the CDR3 is 14 residues. CDR1 is SQVTM, CDR2 ANQGSEA, per germline. Trimming cost V 7 bases and J 2 bases, with 15 bases left between them.

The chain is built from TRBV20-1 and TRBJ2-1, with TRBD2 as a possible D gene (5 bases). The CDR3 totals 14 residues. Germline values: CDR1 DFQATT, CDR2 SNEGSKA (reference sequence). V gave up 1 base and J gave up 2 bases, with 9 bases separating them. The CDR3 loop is CSARGGAAYNEQFF. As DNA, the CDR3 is TGCAGTGCTAGAGGGGGAGCGGCCTACAATGAGCAGTTCTTC.

The CDR3 spells CASSLELGGRADTQYF. As DNA, the CDR3 is TGTGCCAGCAGCTTAGAACTAGGAGGGCGCGCAGATACGCAGTATTTT. The rearrangement links TRBV7-8 to TRBJ2-3, with TRBD2 as a possible D gene (6 bases). From germline, CDR1 is SGHVS and CDR2 FQNEAQ. The CDR3 spans 16 residues. V lost 1 base and J 4 bases, leaving 15 bases between the germline ends.

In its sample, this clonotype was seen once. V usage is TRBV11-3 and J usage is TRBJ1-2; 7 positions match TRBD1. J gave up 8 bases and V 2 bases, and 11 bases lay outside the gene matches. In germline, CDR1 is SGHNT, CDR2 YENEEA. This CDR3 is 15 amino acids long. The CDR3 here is CASSLLTQDRRGYTF. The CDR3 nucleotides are TGTGCCAGCAGCTTATTGACCCAGGACAGGCGGGGCTACACCTTC.

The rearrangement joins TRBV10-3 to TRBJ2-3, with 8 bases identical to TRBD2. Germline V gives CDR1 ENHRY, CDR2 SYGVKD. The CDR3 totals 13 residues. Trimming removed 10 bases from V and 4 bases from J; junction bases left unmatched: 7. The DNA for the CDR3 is TGTGCCACCTCGGGACTAGAAGCAGATACGCAGTATTTT. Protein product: CATSGLEADTQYF.

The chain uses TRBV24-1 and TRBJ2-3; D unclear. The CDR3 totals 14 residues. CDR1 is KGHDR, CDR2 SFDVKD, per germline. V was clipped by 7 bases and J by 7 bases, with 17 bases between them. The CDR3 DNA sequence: TGTGCCACCAGCCTGGGCAGTGGGGAAAATACGCAGTATTTT. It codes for CATSLGSGENTQYF.